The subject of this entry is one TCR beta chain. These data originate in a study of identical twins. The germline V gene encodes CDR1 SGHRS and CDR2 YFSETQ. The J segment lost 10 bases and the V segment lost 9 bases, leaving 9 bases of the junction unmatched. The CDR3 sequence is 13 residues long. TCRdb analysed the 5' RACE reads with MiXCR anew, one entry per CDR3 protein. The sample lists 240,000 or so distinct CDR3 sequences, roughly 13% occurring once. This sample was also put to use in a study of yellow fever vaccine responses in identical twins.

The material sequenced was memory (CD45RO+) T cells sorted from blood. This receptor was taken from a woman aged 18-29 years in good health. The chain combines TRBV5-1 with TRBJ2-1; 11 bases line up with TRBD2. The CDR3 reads CATRVGLAEEQFF. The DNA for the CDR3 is TGCGCCACCCGGGTGGGACTAGCGGAGGAGCAGTTCTTC.